This entry features one T cell receptor beta chain sequence. The CDR3 runs to 17 residues. The J segment lost 0 bases and the V segment lost 5 bases, leaving 10 bases of the junction unmatched. Germline CDR1 and CDR2: MDHEN and SYDVKM. The data stem from a study of blood T cell repertoires in COVID-19. As processed by the authors: How many nucleated cells were present was estimated from reference gene primer amplification. The assay was immunoSEQ multiplex PCR, and TCRdb's table has in-frame clones only and misses some. The V and J calls and the clone size are those of that table, but D and trimming were determined from the DNA. The sample consists of fewer than 250,000 clones, 87% of them appearing once.

The sample consisted of PBMCs or T cells enriched from blood (not recorded which). This chain joins TRBV28 and TRBJ2-1; TRBD1 aligns across 7 bases. This clonotype was sampled from a man aged 25 to 40 who had recovered from COVID-19. The CDR3 loop is CASSEPTGLSSYNEQFF. CDR3 DNA sequence: TGTGCCAGCAGTGAACCGACAGGGCTTAGCTCCTACAATGAGCAGTTCTTC.